The clone carrying this T cell receptor beta chain appeared once. The protocol was immunoSEQ multiplex PCR, while the TCRdb copy is restricted to in-frame clones and leaves out a portion. The sample has about 42,000 clones; around four fifths are singletons. V was pared by 6 bases and J by 10 bases, with 11 bases of the junction left unmatched. The CDR3 spans 15 residues. Germline assignment: CDR1 MRHNA and CDR2 SNTAGT. The data originate from a study of blood T cell repertoires in COVID-19. Study background: Samples of COVID-19 (acute and convalescent) were obtained from the United States, Italy and Spain. The cDNA or gDNA used as material had been derived from T cells, B-cell-depleted T cells, or PBMCs.

The sequenced material came from peripheral blood. The TCR originated in a man aged 50-59 years with active COVID-19. V usage is TRBV6-4 and J usage is TRBJ2-2, with 10 bases fitting TRBD2. CDR3 bases: TGTGCCAGCAGATTCCTCGGGACTAGCGTAGAGGAGCTGTTTTTT. Amino acids: CASRFLGTSVEELFF.